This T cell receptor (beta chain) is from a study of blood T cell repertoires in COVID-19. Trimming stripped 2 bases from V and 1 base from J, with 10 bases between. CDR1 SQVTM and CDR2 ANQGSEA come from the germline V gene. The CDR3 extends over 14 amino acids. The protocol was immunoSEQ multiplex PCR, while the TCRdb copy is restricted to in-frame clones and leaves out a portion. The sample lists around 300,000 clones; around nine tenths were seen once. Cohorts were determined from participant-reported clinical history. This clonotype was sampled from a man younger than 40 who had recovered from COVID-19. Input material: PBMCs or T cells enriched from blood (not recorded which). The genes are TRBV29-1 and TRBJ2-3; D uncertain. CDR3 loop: CSVEPRGGTDTQYF. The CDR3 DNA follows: TGCAGCGTTGAACCCCGAGGCGGCACAGATACGCAGTATTTT.